The 8 T cell receptor delta chains presented below share a single source sample, sequenced in a study of γδ T cells in repeated Plasmodium falciparum infection. TCRdb re-processed the multiplex PCR reads via CATT. Of 85,000 to 90,000 delta-chain clones listed, approximately 1.5% are singletons. Gammadelta T cells were flow-sorted from PBMC into Vgamma9/Vdelta2+ and Vdelta2-negative populations for bulk analysis. The source material was gamma-delta T cells from blood. The receptors here all came from a pool of human donors (malaria-infected and uninfected, not separated).

Many counts were recorded for this clone. The mismatch at residue 8 between this DNA's translation and the TCRdb protein of a much larger clone likely reflects a read error; the protein shown is translated from the DNA. The chain employs TRDV3 and TRDJ1, with 8 bases matching TRDD3. The germline V gene encodes CDR1 TVYSNPD and CDR2 GDNSRS (reference sequence). The CDR3 is 15 residues long. The V segment lost 2 bases and the J segment 0 bases; nucleotides outside the gene matches: 8. CDR3 protein: CAFQAGGTYTDKLIF. The CDR3 nucleotides read TGTGCCTTTCAGGCTGGGGGAACATACACCGATAAACTCATCTTT. Using reference TRDV3 and TRDJ1 for the parts outside the CDR3, the full variable domain is CDKVTQSSPDQTVASGSEVVLLCTYDTVYSNPDLFWYRIRPDYSFQFVFYGDNSRSEGADFTQGRFSVKHILTQKAFHLVISPVRTEDSATYYCAFQAGGTYTDKLIFGKGTRVTVEP.

As concerns this clone: This DNA's translation and the protein TCRdb lists, from a much larger clone, do not match at residue 5, likely due to a read error; the protein shown is translated from the DNA. The rearrangement uses TRDV2 and TRDJ1; 10 nucleotides match TRDD3. Trimming at V came to 3 bases and at J to 0 bases, leaving 9 bases not matched to a gene. The CDR3 runs to 17 residues. Germline V gene lookup returns CDR1 GEAIGNYY and CDR2 EKD. CDR3 bases: TGTGCCTGTGACTCCCTTACTGGGGGATTATACACCGATAAACTCATCTTT. It yields the protein CACDSLTGGLYTDKLIF.

This clone was observed a few times. The protein recorded in TCRdb matches a much larger clone and deviates from this DNA's translation at residue 13, suggesting a read error; the protein here is obtained by translating the DNA. This rearrangement joins TRDV1 to TRDJ2; maybe TRDD3 (5 bases). The CDR3 is 17 amino acids. The germline CDR1 and CDR2 sequences are TSWWSYY and QGS. The CDR3 DNA is TGTGCTCTTGGGGAAGTAGTACTGGATCCAGTGACAGAACAACTCTTCTTT. Protein: CALGEVVLDPVTEQLFF.

This clone came up many times. The rearrangement links TRDV1 to TRDJ1; TRDD3 matches 8 bases. Losses at the gene ends were 1 base for V and 0 bases for J; bases not matched to a gene: 13. This CDR3 is 19 amino acids long. The germline gives CDR1 TSWWSYY, CDR2 QGS. The CDR3 loop reads CALGEPPSRILGDTDKLIF. CDR3 DNA: TGTGCTCTTGGGGAACCCCCTTCTCGGATACTGGGGGACACCGATAAACTCATCTTT.

This clone was detected only a few times. The protein recorded in TCRdb matches a much larger clone and deviates from this DNA's translation at residues 11 and 13, suggesting a read error; the protein here is obtained by translating the DNA. The chain couples TRAV14/DV4 to TRDJ1, with D possibly being TRDD3 (5 bases). V lost 0 bases and J 10 bases, leaving 30 bases between the germline ends. The length of the CDR3 is 19 residues. CDR1 TSDPSYG and CDR2 QGSYDQQN come from the germline V gene (reference sequence). Here the CDR3 DNA reads TGTGCAATGAGAGAGGGTGATTCTCGTTACAGGGGGGTCCCGCGGGGACTCATCTTT. It is translated as CAMREGDSRYRGVPRGLIF.

As for this clone: Translating this DNA gives a protein that differs at residue 12 from the TCRdb one, which belongs to a much larger clone; a read error is likely, and the protein shown is this translation. The CDR3 protein is CALGELKVLSTRGEYTDKLIF. As DNA, the CDR3 is TGTGCTCTTGGGGAACTGAAAGTTCTGTCCACCCGGGGGGAATACACCGATAAACTCATCTTT. The chain combines TRDV1 with TRDJ1; a possible D gene is TRDD3 (6 bases). Trimming removed 0 bases at V and 0 bases at J, with 26 bases between. This CDR3 is built from 21 residues. CDR1 is TSWWSYY, CDR2 QGS, per germline.

This clone appeared a few times. Given a far larger clone just one base away, this is likely a sequencing read error. At the DNA level, this CDR3 is encoded by other sequences in the same sample as well. J is TRDJ1 and V is TRDV1, with 10 positions matching TRDD3. Assignment of the J gene here rests on matching the DNA to germline, because TCRdb gives none. V shed 3 bases, J shed 3 bases, and the junction held 34 bases outside the gene matches. Germline V gene data show CDR1 as TSWWSYY and CDR2 as QGS. This CDR3 contains 25 residues. This chain's CDR3 is CALGEMKGVLRFDWGIRGDADKLIF. DNA for the CDR3: TGTGCTCTTGGGGAGATGAAGGGCGTCCTACGTTTCGACTGGGGGATTCGGGGGGACGCCGATAAACTCATCTTT.

As for this clone: This DNA's translation and the protein TCRdb lists, from a much larger clone, do not match at residue 12, likely due to a read error; the protein shown is translated from the DNA. This chain uses TRDV2 with TRDJ1; D is uncertain. Since TCRdb gives no J gene, matching the DNA to germline was used here to assign it. Germline V gene data show CDR1 as GEAIGNYY and CDR2 as EKD. This CDR3 comprises 17 residues. Between the trimmed V and J ends, which lost 0 bases and 3 bases, there was a span of 19 bases. This CDR3 reads CACDTVSSPGYSDKLIF. For the CDR3, the DNA is TGTGCCTGTGACACCGTGTCCTCTCCGGGGTACTCCGATAAACTCATCTTT.